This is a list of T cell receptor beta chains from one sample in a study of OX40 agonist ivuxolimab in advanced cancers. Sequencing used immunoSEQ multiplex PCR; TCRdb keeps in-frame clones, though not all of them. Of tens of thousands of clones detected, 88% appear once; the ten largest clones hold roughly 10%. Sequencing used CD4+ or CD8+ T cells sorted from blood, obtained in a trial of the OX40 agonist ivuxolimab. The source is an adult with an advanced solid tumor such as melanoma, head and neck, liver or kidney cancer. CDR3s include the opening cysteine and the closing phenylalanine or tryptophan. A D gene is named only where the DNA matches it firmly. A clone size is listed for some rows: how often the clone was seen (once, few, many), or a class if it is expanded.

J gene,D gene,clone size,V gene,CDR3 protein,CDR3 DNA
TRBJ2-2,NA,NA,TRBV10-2,CASKMNTGELFF,TGCGCCAGCAAAATGAACACCGGGGAGCTGTTTTTT
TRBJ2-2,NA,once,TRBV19,CASSLLGGELFF,TGTGCCAGTAGCCTCCTCGGCGGGGAGCTGTTTTTT
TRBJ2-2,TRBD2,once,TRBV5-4,CASSLGAAGGTGELFF,TGTGCCAGCAGCTTGGGGGCAGCGGGAGGGACCGGGGAGCTGTTTTTT
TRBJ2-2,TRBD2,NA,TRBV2,CATILAGFTGELFF,TGTGCCACCATACTAGCGGGATTCACCGGGGAGCTGTTTTTT
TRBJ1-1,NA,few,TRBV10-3,CAALGERKAFF,TGTGCCGCCCTAGGGGAACGAAAAGCTTTCTTT
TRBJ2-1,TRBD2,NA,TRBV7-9,CASSLAGSYNEQFF,TGTGCCAGCAGCCTAGCGGGCTCCTACAATGAGCAGTTCTTC
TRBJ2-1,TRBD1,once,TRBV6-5,CASRVGGMGYHEQFF,TGTGCCAGCAGGGTAGGGGGCATGGGGTACCATGAGCAGTTCTTC
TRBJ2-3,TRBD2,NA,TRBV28,CASRGPSGFRTDTQYF,TGTGCCAGCAGGGGTCCTAGCGGGTTTCGCACAGATACGCAGTATTTT
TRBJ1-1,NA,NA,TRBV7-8,CASSLEQGRAEAFF,TGTGCCAGCAGCTTAGAGCAGGGGAGGGCTGAAGCTTTCTTT
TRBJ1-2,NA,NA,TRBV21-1,CASSTRDRGYGYTF,TGTGCCAGCAGCACCCGGGACAGGGGCTATGGCTACACCTTC
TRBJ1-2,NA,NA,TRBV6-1,CASSEAETANYGYTF,TGTGCCAGCAGTGAAGCTGAGACCGCTAACTATGGCTACACCTTC
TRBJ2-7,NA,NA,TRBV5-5,CASSLVPPNYEQYF,TGTGCCAGCAGCTTGGTGCCGCCCAACTACGAGCAGTACTTC
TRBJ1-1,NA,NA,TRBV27,CASSLNLNTEAFF,TGTGCCAGCAGTTTAAACTTGAACACTGAAGCTTTCTTT
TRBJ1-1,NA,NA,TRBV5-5,CASSLARNTEAFF,TGTGCCAGCAGCTTGGCTAGGAACACTGAAGCTTTCTTT
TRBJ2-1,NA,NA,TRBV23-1,CASTRTDGKSYNEQFF,TGCGCCAGCACGCGGACCGACGGCAAGTCCTACAATGAGCAGTTCTTC
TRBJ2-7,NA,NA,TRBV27,CASSLFPTREEYF,TGTGCCAGCAGTTTATTCCCTACTAGGGAGGAGTACTTC